The clone carrying this T cell receptor (beta chain) was recorded a few times. What it binds is unknown. Trimming stripped 5 bases from V and 5 bases from J, with 13 bases between. This CDR3 spans 13 amino acids. Germline CDR1 SQVTM, CDR2 ANQGSEA. From the 5' RACE reads, TCRdb called clonotypes with MiXCR, one entry per CDR3 protein. Among over 700,000 distinct CDR3 sequences listed, 15% to 20% were seen once. These data originate in a study of CD8 T cells in ankylosing spondylitis. Overall study findings and caveats: Typical of ankylosing spondylitis blood, it appeared, was a TCR beta motif of several highly homologous variants.

The V and J genes are TRBV29-1 and TRBJ1-3; maybe TRBD1 (5 bases). Specimen: blood, either unsorted or a sorted T cell fraction (not recorded which). This receptor was obtained from a male donor with ankylosing spondylitis. The CDR3 sequence is CSVLGTARNTIYF. Written as DNA, the CDR3 is TGCAGCGTTCTCGGGACCGCTAGAAACACCATATATTTT.